The 18 T cell receptor beta chains given below trace back to one sample, sequenced in a study of blood T cell repertoires in COVID-19. Profiling relied on immunoSEQ multiplex PCR, and the TCRdb table lists in-frame clones only, not all of them. The data hold fewer than 400,000 clones, with around 90% observed a single time. The sample consisted of peripheral blood. All receptors come from a human donor in a cohort sampled during active COVID-19.

This rearrangement joins TRBV18 to TRBJ2-5, with D perhaps TRBD1 (8 bases). The germline gives CDR1 KGHSH, CDR2 LQKENI. This CDR3 comprises 15 residues. Trimming removed 3 bases from V and 5 bases from J, with 16 bases in between. The CDR3 region has the DNA TGTGCCAGCTCACCGACAGGGGAGGGCGCGGAGACCCAGTACTTC. Protein product: CASSPTGEGAETQYF.

The chain joins TRBV5-1 to TRBJ2-3; possibly TRBD1 for D (5 bases). The germline V gene encodes CDR1 SGHRS and CDR2 YFSETQ. The CDR3 is made up of 16 amino acids. The V and J ends lost 0 bases and 0 bases respectively, with 11 bases between them. The CDR3 protein is CASSLDSPGSTDTQYF. The DNA for the CDR3 is TGCGCCAGCAGCTTGGATTCCCCAGGGAGCACAGATACGCAGTATTTT. The complete variable domain, with remaining parts taken from reference TRBV5-1 and TRBJ2-3, reads KAGVTQTPRYLIKTRGQQVTLSCSPISGHRSVSWYQQTPGQGLQFLFEYFSETQRNKGNFPGRFSGRQFSNSRSEMNVSTLELGDSALYLCASSLDSPGSTDTQYFGPGTRLTVL.

CDR3 amino acids: CASSPKDRGGSPLHF. CDR3 nucleotide sequence: TGTGCCAGCAGCCCTAAGGACAGGGGCGGGTCACCCCTCCACTTT. The chain recombines TRBV5-4 with TRBJ1-6, with 9 bases matching TRBD1. In germline, CDR1 is SGHNT, CDR2 YYREEE (reference sequence). The CDR3 sequence is 15 residues long. The ends lost 4 bases at V and 10 bases at J; junction bases unmatched: 9. Full variable domain (outside the CDR3, taken from reference TRBV5-4 and TRBJ1-6): ETGVTQSPTHLIKTRGQQVTLRCSSQSGHNTVSWYQQALGQGPQFIFQYYREEENGRGNFPPRFSGLQFPNYSSELNVNALELDDSALYLCASSPKDRGGSPLHFGNGTRLTVT.

This clone was picked up a small number of times. The V gene is TRBV3-1 (or the pseudogene TRBV3-2), the J gene TRBJ2-1; the match to TRBD2 covers 15 bases. V was clipped by 4 bases and J by 7 bases; unmatched bases: 8. The germline CDR1 and CDR2 sequences are LGHDT and YNNKEL (reference sequence). The CDR3 is 17 residues long. CDR3 sequence (DNA): TGTGCCAGCAGCCCCAATGTTGGGACTAGCGGGAGGAATGAGCAGTTCTTC. Translation: CASSPNVGTSGRNEQFF.

CDR3 amino acids: CASRRMGGSSGNTIYF. Written as DNA, the CDR3 is TGTGCCAGCAGGAGGATGGGAGGGAGCTCTGGAAACACCATATATTTT. The chain couples TRBV28 to TRBJ1-3; D not certain. Trimming removed 6 bases from V and 0 bases from J, with 15 bases in between. Germline lookup yields CDR1 MDHEN and CDR2 SYDVKM. The CDR3 covers 16 residues.

V usage is TRBV4-1 and J usage is TRBJ1-1; TRBD1 matches at 7 bases. This CDR3 is built from 16 residues. Germline values: CDR1 MGHRA, CDR2 YSYEKL. V lost 2 bases and J lost 1; bases outside the gene matches: 7. In DNA form, the CDR3 reads TGCGCCAGCAGCCAACTCTCGGGACAGAGGAACACTGAAGCTTTCTTT. Protein sequence: CASSQLSGQRNTEAFF.

This sequence joins TRBV29-1 and TRBJ2-1; a weak D match, TRBD1 (5 bases). Germline V gene data show CDR1 as SQVTM and CDR2 as ANQGSEA. V was cut by 4 bases and J by 4 bases, with 8 bases left in between. The CDR3 is 12 amino acids. CDR3 sequence (DNA): TGCAGCGTTGGACAGAGGTACAATGAGCAGTTCTTC. The encoded protein is CSVGQRYNEQFF.

The chain uses TRBV7-2 and TRBJ2-7; TRBD2 might be the D (6 bases). Germline loops: CDR1 SGHTA, CDR2 FQGNSA. Trimming removed 5 bases at V and 0 bases at J, with 17 bases between. The CDR3 loop spans 16 amino acids. The CDR3 bases are TGTGCCAGCAGCACCCCGACGGGGGTTAGCTCCTACGAGCAGTACTTC. It yields the protein CASSTPTGVSSYEQYF.

Regarding this clone: The same CDR3 arises from other DNA sequences in this sample as well. CDR3 coding DNA: TGTGCCAGCAGTTACTCGAAGGGGGCGACTGAAGCTTTCTTT. It translates to CASSYSKGATEAFF. The rearrangement uses TRBV6-5 and TRBJ1-1, with 7 positions matching TRBD1. Germline V gene lookup returns CDR1 MNHEY and CDR2 SVGAGI. V was clipped by 0 bases and J by 5 bases; unmatched bases: 3. The CDR3 has 14 residues.

This clone showed up just once. CDR3 sequence: CATSGYGLAGGPGELFF. The CDR3 region has the DNA TGTGCCACCAGCGGATACGGACTAGCGGGGGGGCCCGGGGAGCTGTTTTTT. This chain connects TRBV15 to TRBJ2-2; TRBD2 matches at 15 bases. The V gene end was trimmed by 5 bases and the J gene end by 6 bases; junction bases not matched to a gene: 7. Germline CDR1 and CDR2: LNHNV and YYDKDF (reference sequence). The CDR3 covers 17 residues.

The V and J genes are TRBV7-2 and TRBJ2-3; 8 nucleotides match TRBD2. J was trimmed by 1 base and V by 3 bases; bases with no gene match: 6. Germline V CDR1 and CDR2: SGHTA, FQGNSA. CDR3 length equals 16 residues. Written as DNA, the CDR3 is TGTGCCAGCAGCTTCGGCGAAGCGGGGGGCACAGATACGCAGTATTTT. Its translation is CASSFGEAGGTDTQYF.

The chain carries TRBV19 and TRBJ1-2; 8 bases are a match to TRBD1. CDR3 length equals 14 residues. Germline lookup yields CDR1 LNHDA and CDR2 SQIVND (reference sequence). V shed 2 bases, J shed 8 bases, and the junction held 7 bases outside the gene matches. The CDR3 reads CASSITGRGQGYTF. The DNA of the CDR3 is TGTGCCAGTAGTATAACGGGCAGGGGGCAAGGCTACACCTTC.

This chain connects TRBV12-3 or TRBV12-4 to TRBJ2-5; D gene unclear. This CDR3 has 13 amino acids. Deletions cut 4 bases from V and 4 bases from J, with 10 bases between. CDR3 nucleotide sequence: TGTGCCAGCAGTTACCTCTCAGGAGAGACCCAGTACTTC. It specifies CASSYLSGETQYF.

The chain has TRBV24-1 and TRBJ2-1, with D possibly being TRBD2 (5 bases). The CDR3 has 11 amino acids. The germline CDR1 and CDR2 sequences are KGHDR and SFDVKD. With 7 bases removed from V and 9 bases from J, the gap between germline ends came to 9 bases. CDR3 coding DNA: TGTGCCACCAGCGGTGCGGGTGAGCAGTTCTTC. Its translation is CATSGAGEQFF.

V usage is TRBV9 and J usage is TRBJ2-1; TRBD2 aligns across 9 bases. This CDR3 has 18 amino acids. Germline V gene data show CDR1 as SGDLS and CDR2 as YYNGEE. Unmatched junction bases numbered 13, after V lost 4 bases and J lost 2 bases. The CDR3 DNA sequence: TGTGCCAGCAGCCCCGAGCGGGGGGCCCGAACAACCTACAATGAGCAGTTCTTC. Its protein is CASSPERGARTTYNEQFF.

V is TRBV4-1 and J is TRBJ1-2; TRBD1 agrees at 7 bases. Germline-derived CDR1 and CDR2 are MGHRA and YSYEKL. V shed 6 bases, J shed 3 bases, and the junction held 13 bases outside the gene matches. This CDR3 has 16 amino acids. This CDR3 is CASSPPTGLNDYGYTF. For the CDR3, the DNA is TGCGCCAGCAGTCCACCGACAGGGCTAAATGACTATGGCTACACCTTC.

The chain combines TRBV18 with TRBJ1-2; weak D call: TRBD1 (6 bases). With 6 bases removed from V and 2 bases from J, the gap between germline ends came to 16 bases. The CDR3 runs to 15 residues. Germline CDR1 is KGHSH and CDR2 is LQKENI. The CDR3 DNA reads as TGTGCCAGCTCGCACAGGGTAGAATCGAACTATGGCTACACCTTC. Translated, it gives CASSHRVESNYGYTF.

The chain couples TRBV10-2 to TRBJ2-7; D call uncertain. Germline-derived CDR1 and CDR2 are WSHSY and SAAADI. Trimming took 3 bases from V and 3 from J, leaving 6 bases between them. The CDR3 totals 12 residues. The CDR3 sequence is CASSDLVYEQYF. The CDR3, as DNA: TGCGCCAGCAGTGACCTCGTCTACGAGCAGTACTTC.